The 17 T cell receptor beta chains below come from one sample, sequenced in a study of blood T cell repertoires in COVID-19. The repertoire was sequenced with immunoSEQ multiplex PCR; TCRdb's copy has only in-frame clones and lacks some. Of fewer than 350,000 clones in the sample, roughly 91% were seen once. Sequencing was carried out using PBMCs or T cells enriched from blood (not recorded which). The receptors shown here come from a woman aged 35 to 49 with acute COVID-19.

The V and J genes are TRBV2 and TRBJ2-1, with 7 bases aligning to TRBD1. CDR3 length: 15 amino acids. Germline V gene sequence: CDR1 SNHLY, CDR2 FYNNEI. The ends lost 6 bases at V and 4 bases at J; junction bases unmatched: 9. In DNA, the CDR3 is TGTGCCAGCAGCCTCGACAGGGCATTATACAATGAGCAGTTCTTC. Translating it yields CASSLDRALYNEQFF.

This sequence joins TRBV7-9 and TRBJ1-2; TRBD1 is a possible D gene (5 bases). This CDR3 contains 15 residues. Germline V gene data show CDR1 as SEHNR and CDR2 as FQNEAQ (reference sequence). Trimming took off 1 base at V and 1 base at J, with 10 bases between the two ends. The CDR3 spells CASSLGGELNYGYTF. The CDR3 nucleotides are TGTGCCAGCAGCTTAGGGGGGGAACTTAACTATGGCTACACCTTC.

This clone was seen once. V usage is TRBV11-2 and J usage is TRBJ2-7, with 10 bases fitting TRBD2. The CDR3 runs to 15 residues. The germline gives CDR1 SGHAT, CDR2 FQNNGV. After removal of 1 base from V and 7 bases from J, the junction contained 7 bases not matched to a gene. The CDR3: CASSLAGTSVGEQYF. CDR3 DNA: TGTGCCAGCAGCTTAGCTGGGACTAGCGTGGGTGAGCAGTACTTC.

The V gene is TRBV28, the J gene TRBJ2-2; D might be TRBD1 (6 bases). V lost 4 bases to trimming and J lost 6 bases, with 15 bases between them. CDR1 and CDR2 (germline): MDHEN, SYDVKM. The CDR3 covers 15 residues. This CDR3 reads CASSSPTTGPGELFF. CDR3 bases: TGTGCCAGCAGTTCCCCCACCACAGGGCCCGGGGAGCTGTTTTTT.

This clone was observed a few times. This sequence joins TRBV6-2 or TRBV6-3 and TRBJ2-1; 7 bases align to TRBD2. The junction had 14 bases not matched to a gene; V was cut back by 5 bases and J by 4 bases. The CDR3 runs 17 residues. CDR1 MNHEY and CDR2 SVGEGT come from the germline V gene. CDR3 residues: CASSLLGSAGSYNEQFF. The CDR3 region has the DNA TGTGCCAGCAGTCTGCTGGGCTCAGCGGGGAGTTACAATGAGCAGTTCTTC.

The chain is built from TRBV7-8 and TRBJ2-1; possibly TRBD1 for D (5 bases). Trimming took 6 bases from V and 9 from J, leaving 9 bases between them. Looked up from germline, CDR1 is SGHVS and CDR2 is FQNEAQ. The CDR3 is 11 amino acids. The CDR3 DNA sequence: TGTGCCAGCAGATCAGGGCCTGAGCAGTTCTTC. It specifies CASRSGPEQFF.

V gene TRBV7-9 combines with J gene TRBJ2-1; tentative D call: TRBD2 (5 bases). The length of the CDR3 is 14 residues. CDR1 SEHNR and CDR2 FQNEAQ come from the germline V gene (reference sequence). With 8 bases removed from V and 12 bases from J, the gap between germline ends came to 23 bases. The CDR3 DNA reads as TGTGCCAGCGGCCCCCCTTCTAGCCCTGGTAGGCAGTTCTTC. Its translation: CASGPPSSPGRQFF. The full variable domain, its missing parts supplied by reference TRBV7-9 and TRBJ2-1, is DTGVSQNPRHKITKRGQNVTFRCDPISEHNRLYWYRQTLGQGPEFLTYFQNEAQLEKSRLLSDRFSAERPKGSFSTLEIQRTEQGDSAMYLCASGPPSSPGRQFFGPGTRLTVL.

The chain employs TRBV6-2 or TRBV6-3 and TRBJ2-7, with 8 nucleotides matching TRBD2. The CDR3 covers 14 residues. Germline CDR1 MNHEY, CDR2 SVGEGT. V lost 2 bases and J lost 3; bases outside the gene matches: 3. The CDR3 DNA sequence: TGTGCCAGCAGTTACATAGCGGGAATCTACGAGCAGTACTTC. Amino acid sequence: CASSYIAGIYEQYF.

This chain connects TRBV7-9 to TRBJ2-3; D unclear. Germline V gene data show CDR1 as SEHNR and CDR2 as FQNEAQ (reference sequence). Between the trimmed V and J ends, which lost 4 bases and 5 bases, there was a span of 7 bases. The CDR3 contains 12 residues. The CDR3 loop reads CASSSIVDTQYF. The CDR3 DNA reads as TGTGCCAGCAGCTCTATAGTAGATACGCAGTATTTT.

This rearrangement joins TRBV7-3 to TRBJ2-1, with TRBD2 identical over 9 bases. The V segment lost 4 bases and the J segment 6 bases; nucleotides outside the gene matches: 7. The length of the CDR3 is 15 residues. CDR1 is SGHTA, CDR2 FQGTGA, per germline. The CDR3 reads CASSSRGGAINEQFF. For the CDR3, the DNA is TGTGCCAGCAGCTCCCGCGGGGGGGCGATCAATGAGCAGTTCTTC.

The table lists this clone with a count of one. V is TRBV7-9 and J is TRBJ2-3, with a possible D match to TRBD2 (5 bases). The V end lost 5 bases, the J end lost 5 bases, and 14 bases lay between the germline ends. CDR1 and CDR2 from the germline V gene are SEHNR and FQNEAQ (reference sequence). This CDR3 region has 14 residues. The CDR3 region is CASSPALAEDTQYF. CDR3 nucleotides: TGTGCCAGCAGCCCCGCCCTAGCAGAAGATACGCAGTATTTT.

CDR3 residues: CASSPTGGGFRTEAFF. The CDR3 nucleotides read TGTGCCAGCAGCCCCACCGGTGGCGGGTTTCGAACTGAAGCTTTCTTT. This chain links TRBV7-3 with TRBJ1-1; D is unresolved. V dropped 5 bases and J dropped 5 bases, with 21 bases sitting between them. Germline V gives CDR1 SGHTA, CDR2 FQGTGA. The CDR3 is 16 residues long.

Comments on this clone: The sample contains more than one DNA sequence encoding this CDR3. The chain uses TRBV15 and TRBJ1-1; D may be TRBD1 (5 bases). Germline V lookup: CDR1 LNHNV, CDR2 YYDKDF (reference sequence). The CDR3 is made up of 14 amino acids. The V end lost 0 bases, the J end lost 4 bases, and 9 bases lay between the germline ends. CDR3 region: CATSREGRGTEAFF. CDR3 nucleotide sequence: TGTGCCACCAGCAGAGAGGGGAGGGGCACTGAAGCTTTCTTT.

The chain combines TRBV14 with TRBJ2-5; D is perhaps TRBD2 (6 bases). Germline CDR1 is SGHDN and CDR2 is FVKESK. Trimming shortened V by 4 bases and J by 4 bases, and 19 bases separated the two germline ends. The CDR3 is 16 amino acids. The CDR3 spells CASSPRSGSSGETQYF. The CDR3 DNA follows: TGTGCCAGCAGCCCCCGGAGCGGCAGTAGCGGAGAGACCCAGTACTTC.

This chain joins TRBV28 and TRBJ1-2; 9 bases are a match to TRBD1. This CDR3 spans 14 amino acids. Germline V CDR1 and CDR2: MDHEN, SYDVKM. Trimming at V came to 7 bases and at J to 2 bases, leaving 5 bases not matched to a gene. The CDR3 region has the DNA TGTGCCAGCATTCCGGGGACAGGGAACTATGGCTACACCTTC. This gives the protein CASIPGTGNYGYTF.

V and J are TRBV5-1 and TRBJ2-6, with TRBD2 matching over 14 bases. The CDR3 sequence is 19 residues long. Trimming removed 4 bases from V and 4 bases from J; junction bases left unmatched: 10. Germline V gene lookup returns CDR1 SGHRS and CDR2 YFSETQ. CDR3 residues: CASSGVRTSGGPGANVLTF. The CDR3 DNA reads as TGCGCCAGCAGCGGGGTACGGACTAGCGGGGGGCCCGGGGCCAACGTCCTGACTTTC.

This CDR3 is CASSVQYSGNTIYF. The CDR3 DNA is TGTGCCAGCAGCGTTCAGTACTCTGGAAACACCATATATTTT. The chain joins TRBV7-2 to TRBJ1-3; D uncertain. Trimming stripped 5 bases from V and 0 bases from J, with 8 bases between. CDR1 SGHTA and CDR2 FQGNSA come from the germline V gene. The CDR3 spans 14 residues. Based on the CDR3 plus reference TRBV7-2 and TRBJ1-3, the full variable domain is GAGVSQSPSNKVTEKGKDVELRCDPISGHTALYWYRQSLGQGLEFLIYFQGNSAPDKSGLPSDRFSAERTGGSVSTLTIQRTQQEDSAVYLCASSVQYSGNTIYFGEGSWLTVV.